This T cell receptor beta chain came from a study of regulatory T cells in long-lasting Graves disease. Ten or more counts support this clonotype. Its antigen remains unknown. Researchers made TCR beta libraries by using iRepertoire HTBI primers and running Arm-PCR on CDR3 regions. Per the authors' pipeline: Analysis of the samples identified around 64 TRBV and roughly 15 TRBJ segments. TCRdb used MiXCR to reprocess the multiplex PCR reads, holding one entry per CDR3 protein. V and J calls and clone size were set by TCRdb, not the authors. The sample contains 400,000 or so distinct CDR3 sequences, 23% of which appear only once. As to time point: persistent/refractory GD, antithyroid drugs over 5 years with positive TRAb. Researchers made the TCR library from RNA that was extracted from PBMCs. American Thyroid Association guidelines defined Graves' disease diagnosis. Points from the study as a whole: Persistent disease preferred TRBV28, TRBJ1-2 and TRBJ2-5. TCR diversity was lower in persistent Graves' patients (versus newly diagnosed ones).

The CDR3 consists of 12 residues. V lost 0 bases and J lost 7, with 7 bases in between. Germline CDR1 reads SGHTA; CDR2 reads FQGTGA. The genes are TRBV7-3 and TRBJ2-7; no clear D. Source: peripheral blood mononuclear cells (PBMCs), taken when the disease was refractory, from a patient treated with antithyroid drugs. The TCR was taken from a female donor with Graves disease. The CDR3 DNA is TGTGCCAGCAGCTTAACCCCTCGTGAGCAGTACTTC. It specifies CASSLTPREQYF. The full variable domain, with the rest looked up from reference TRBV7-3 and TRBJ2-7, is GAGVSQTPSNKVTEKGKYVELRCDPISGHTALYWYRQSLGQGPEFLIYFQGTGAADDSGLPNDRFFAVRPEGSVSTLKIQRTERGDSAVYLCASSLTPREQYFGPGTRLTVT.